This T cell receptor (beta chain) was recovered during a study of blood T cells in healthy people across ages. A second PCR, run for 7 to 11 cycles, used a sample-barcoded 5' primer plus a J-beta primer mix. TCRdb re-called the 5' RACE reads through MiXCR, storing one row per CDR3 protein. The sample has around 580,000 distinct CDR3 sequences, under 55% seen once. The TCR sequence derives from a man aged 80 or over in good health. Material for sequencing was blood.

The CDR3 region is CASSVDVSSYNEQYF. The CDR3 DNA reads TGTGCCAGCAGCGTAGACGTGAGCTCCTACAATGAGCAGTACTTC. The V and J genes are TRBV9 and TRBJ2-7, with no clear D. The CDR3 loop spans 15 amino acids. Trimming removed 0 bases from V and 7 bases from J, with 17 bases in between. Per the germline V gene, CDR1 is SGDLS and CDR2 is YYNGEE.